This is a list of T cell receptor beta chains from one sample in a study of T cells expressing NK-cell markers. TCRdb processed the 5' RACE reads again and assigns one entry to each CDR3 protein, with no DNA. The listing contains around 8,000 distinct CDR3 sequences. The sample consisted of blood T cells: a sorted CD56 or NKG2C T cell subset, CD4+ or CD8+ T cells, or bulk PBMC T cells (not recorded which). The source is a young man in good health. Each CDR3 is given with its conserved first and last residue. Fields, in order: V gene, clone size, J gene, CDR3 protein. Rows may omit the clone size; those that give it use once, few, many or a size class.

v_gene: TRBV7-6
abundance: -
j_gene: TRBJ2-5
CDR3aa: CASSLALGTSDETQYF

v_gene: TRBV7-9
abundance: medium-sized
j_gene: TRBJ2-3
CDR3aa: CASSLRLTSLTDTQYF

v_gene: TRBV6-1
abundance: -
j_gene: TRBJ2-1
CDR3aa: CAATNLAGGGNEQFF

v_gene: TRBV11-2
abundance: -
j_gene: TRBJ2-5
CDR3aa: CASSPHPETQYF

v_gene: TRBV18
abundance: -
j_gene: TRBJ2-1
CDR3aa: CASSPPENYAYNEQFF

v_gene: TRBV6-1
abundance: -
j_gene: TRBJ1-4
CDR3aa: CASSPGTANEKLFF

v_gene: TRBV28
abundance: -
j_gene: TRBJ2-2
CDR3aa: CASSLRGARESTGELFF

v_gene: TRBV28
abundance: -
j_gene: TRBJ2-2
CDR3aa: CASTGTGNIGELFF

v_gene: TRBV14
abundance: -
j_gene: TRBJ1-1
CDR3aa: CASSRSGGQDTEAFF

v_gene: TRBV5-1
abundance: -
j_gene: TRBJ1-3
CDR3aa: CASSLDGGSGNTIYF

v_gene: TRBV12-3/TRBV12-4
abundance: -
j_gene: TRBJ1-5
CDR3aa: CASSLVGGPQHF

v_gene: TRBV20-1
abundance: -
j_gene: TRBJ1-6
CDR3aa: CSARQGNSPLHF

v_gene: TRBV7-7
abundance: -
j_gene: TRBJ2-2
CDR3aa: CASSLVAGGPPGELFF

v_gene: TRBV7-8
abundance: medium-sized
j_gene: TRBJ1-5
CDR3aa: CASSGYTGMGNQPQHF

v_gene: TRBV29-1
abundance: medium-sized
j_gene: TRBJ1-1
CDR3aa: CSVVSSILRQGAGRAFF

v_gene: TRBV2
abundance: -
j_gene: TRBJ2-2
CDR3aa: CATALDSRGGELFF

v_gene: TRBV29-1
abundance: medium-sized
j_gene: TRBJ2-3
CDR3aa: CSVATGVYTTQYF

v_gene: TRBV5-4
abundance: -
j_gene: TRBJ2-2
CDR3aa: CASSLTPTGVLFDTGELFF

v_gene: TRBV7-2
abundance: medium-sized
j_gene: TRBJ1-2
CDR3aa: CASWRNSGYGYTF

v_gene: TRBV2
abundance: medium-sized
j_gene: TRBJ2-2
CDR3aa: CASSTGTSGTGELFF

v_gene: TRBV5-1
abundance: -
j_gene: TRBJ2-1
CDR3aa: CASSLVLAGPNNEQFF

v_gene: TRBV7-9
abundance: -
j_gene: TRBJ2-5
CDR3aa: CASSLAGLAGGLGKETQYF

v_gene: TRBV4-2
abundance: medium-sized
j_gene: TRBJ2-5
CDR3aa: CASSQDVAETQYF

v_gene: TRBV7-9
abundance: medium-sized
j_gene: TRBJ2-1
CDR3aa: CASSRTSGTYEQFF

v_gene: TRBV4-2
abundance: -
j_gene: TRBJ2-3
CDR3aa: CASSQGGVGTDTQYF

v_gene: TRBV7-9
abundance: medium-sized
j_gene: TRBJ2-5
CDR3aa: CASSLAAAGETQYF

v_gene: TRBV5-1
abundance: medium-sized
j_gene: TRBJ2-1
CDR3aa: CASRTSGRDNEQFF

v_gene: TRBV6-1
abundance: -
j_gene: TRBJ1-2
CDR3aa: CASSEEGQGYSF

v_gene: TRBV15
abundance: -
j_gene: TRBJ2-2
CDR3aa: CATSRRTGTGELFF

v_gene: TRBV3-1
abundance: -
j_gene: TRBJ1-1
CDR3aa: CASSQRPGSDTEAFF

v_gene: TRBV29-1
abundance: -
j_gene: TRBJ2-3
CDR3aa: CSVEWEANTQYF

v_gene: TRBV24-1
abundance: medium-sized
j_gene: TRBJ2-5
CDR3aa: CATSRGDFQETQYF

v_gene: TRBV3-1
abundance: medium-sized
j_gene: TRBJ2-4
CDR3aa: CASSQAGGRGIQYF

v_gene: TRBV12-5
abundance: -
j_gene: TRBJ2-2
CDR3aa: CASGLGSPTGELFF

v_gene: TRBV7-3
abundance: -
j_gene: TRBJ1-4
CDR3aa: CASSSPPGGPNEKLFF

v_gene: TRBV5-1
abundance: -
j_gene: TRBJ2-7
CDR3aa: CASSLSGSDGEQYF

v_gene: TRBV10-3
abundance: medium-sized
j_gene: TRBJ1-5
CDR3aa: CAISASQGVPQHF

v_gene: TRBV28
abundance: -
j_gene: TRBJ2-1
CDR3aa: CASSPLLGGHYNEQFF

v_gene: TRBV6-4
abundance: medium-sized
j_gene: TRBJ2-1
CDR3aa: CASSPGQGFYNEQFF

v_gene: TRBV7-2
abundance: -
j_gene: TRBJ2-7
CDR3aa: CASSLDQLYEQYF

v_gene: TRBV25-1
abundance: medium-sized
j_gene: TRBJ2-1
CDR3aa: CASSATSGSSRNEQFF

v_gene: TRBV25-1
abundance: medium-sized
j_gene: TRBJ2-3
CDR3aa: CASWWPGTDTQYF

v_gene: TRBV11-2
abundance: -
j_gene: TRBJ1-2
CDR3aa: CASSLIGFGGYTF

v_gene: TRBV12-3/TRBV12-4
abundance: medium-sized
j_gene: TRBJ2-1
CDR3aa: CASSRQGAAYNEQFF

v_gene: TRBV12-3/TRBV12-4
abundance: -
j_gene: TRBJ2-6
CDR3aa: CASSLGDSGANVLTF

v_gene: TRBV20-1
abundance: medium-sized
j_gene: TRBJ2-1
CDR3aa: CSAPYDRGRVNEQFF

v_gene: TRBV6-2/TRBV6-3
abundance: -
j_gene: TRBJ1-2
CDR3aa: CASSQDGVLNYGYTF

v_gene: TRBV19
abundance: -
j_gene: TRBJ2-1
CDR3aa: CASSSRDKGRLFEQFF

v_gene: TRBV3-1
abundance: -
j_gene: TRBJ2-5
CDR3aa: CASSQVYRGPRETQYF

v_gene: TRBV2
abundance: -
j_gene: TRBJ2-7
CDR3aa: CASSGVSRDRASYEQYF

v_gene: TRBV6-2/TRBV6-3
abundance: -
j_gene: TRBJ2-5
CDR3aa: CASSNHSLAAETQYF

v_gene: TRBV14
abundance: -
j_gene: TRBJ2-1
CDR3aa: CASSQESSFFDEQFF

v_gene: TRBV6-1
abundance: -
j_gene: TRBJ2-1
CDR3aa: CASSTLAGGPYNEQFF

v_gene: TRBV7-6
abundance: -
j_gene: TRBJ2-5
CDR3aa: CASSLGTGGGETQYF

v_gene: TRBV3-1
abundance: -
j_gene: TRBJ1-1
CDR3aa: CASQNLGVLLVTEAFF

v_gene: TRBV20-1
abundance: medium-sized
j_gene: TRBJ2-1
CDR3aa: CSADSGISSYNEQFF

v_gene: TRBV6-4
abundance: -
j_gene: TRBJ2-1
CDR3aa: CASSRAGGYNEQFF

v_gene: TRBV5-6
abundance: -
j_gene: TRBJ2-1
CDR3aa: CASRLAGGVRDEQFF

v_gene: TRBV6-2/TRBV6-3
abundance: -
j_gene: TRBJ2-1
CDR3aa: CASSLLAGGAYNEQFF